One and the same sample provided the 19 T cell receptor beta chains below, sequenced in a study of blood T cells in healthy people across ages. Primers used in a second PCR of roughly 7 to 12 cycles were a sample-barcoded 5' primer and a J-beta primer mix. TCRdb analysed the 5' RACE reads with MiXCR anew, one entry per CDR3 protein. The sample holds over 1,300,000 distinct CDR3 sequences, around 55% seen once. Material for sequencing was blood. The receptors stem from a man between 18 and 35 years old in good health.

This clonotype came up a few times. This chain uses TRBV7-2 with TRBJ2-1, with D perhaps matching TRBD1 (6 bases). Germline lookup yields CDR1 SGHTA and CDR2 FQGNSA. This CDR3 region has 17 residues. Trimming shortened V by 1 base and J by 3 bases, and 16 bases separated the two germline ends. Written as DNA, the CDR3 is TGTGCCAGCAGCTTAGACAGGGTTAGGGCTAGCTACAATGAGCAGTTCTTC. Protein sequence: CASSLDRVRASYNEQFF.

This clonotype was seen a few times. The rearrangement links TRBV5-1 to TRBJ2-5; the D gene is possibly TRBD1 (6 bases). V was cut by 3 bases and J by 5 bases, with 14 bases left in between. This CDR3 spans 14 amino acids. Germline assignment: CDR1 SGHRS and CDR2 YFSETQ. The CDR3 DNA follows: TGCGCCAGCAGCTCTCAAGGGGGAAAGGAGACCCAGTACTTC. It is translated as CASSSQGGKETQYF.

This clonotype was seen more than once but under ten times. The V call is TRBV7-2, the J call TRBJ2-4; D unresolved. Judging by the DNA end, TRBJ2-7 fits better; the J call may be wrong. The germline gives CDR1 SGHTA, CDR2 FQGNSA. The length of the CDR3 is 13 residues. Here the CDR3 DNA reads TGTGCCAGCAGCTTACCCGACCTCTACGAGCAGTACTTC. Translating it yields CASSLPDLYEQYF.

CDR3 protein: CSARFGLARDEQFF. Here the CDR3 DNA reads TGCAGTGCCCGTTTCGGACTAGCTAGGGATGAGCAGTTCTTC. The chain links TRBV20-1 to TRBJ2-1; 8 bases line up with TRBD2. Germline loops: CDR1 DFQATT, CDR2 SNEGSKA (reference sequence). With V trimmed by 6 bases and J by 8 bases, 12 bases remained unmatched. The CDR3 runs 14 residues.

V is TRBV5-1 and J is TRBJ2-5; D remains unclear. V was cut by 6 bases and J by 4 bases, with 13 bases left in between. In germline, CDR1 is SGHRS, CDR2 YFSETQ. CDR3 size: 13 residues. CDR3 amino acids: CASMPRVGETQYF. Here the CDR3 DNA reads TGCGCCAGCATGCCTAGGGTTGGAGAGACCCAGTACTTC.

Only a few counts were recorded for this clonotype. This chain connects TRBV20-1 to TRBJ1-6; D is unclear. The CDR3 loop spans 15 amino acids. The V gene lost 2 bases and the J gene lost 0 bases, with 8 bases spanning the gap. CDR1 is DFQATT, CDR2 SNEGSKA, per germline (reference sequence). CDR3 coding DNA: TGCAGTGCTAGAATGGCGAGCTCCTATAATTCACCCCTCCACTTT. It specifies CSARMASSYNSPLHF.

This clonotype was recorded many times. The V and J genes are TRBV20-1 and TRBJ2-7; D remains ambiguous. Trimming shortened V by 3 bases and J by 3 bases, and 15 bases separated the two germline ends. Per germline, CDR1 DFQATT and CDR2 SNEGSKA (reference sequence). The CDR3 has 14 amino acids. The DNA of the CDR3 is TGCAGTGCTAGGGTAGACCAAGAGATCTACGAGCAGTACTTC. This sequence encodes CSARVDQEIYEQYF.

There are a few counts of this clonotype. The gene calls are TRBV2 and TRBJ2-6, with 9 bases identical to TRBD1. The length of the CDR3 is 15 residues. Germline V gene data show CDR1 as SNHLY and CDR2 as FYNNEI. V lost 9 bases to trimming and J lost 1 base; unmatched junction nucleotides: 4. The CDR3 is CARGQGRSGANVLTF. CDR3 DNA: TGTGCCAGGGGACAGGGAAGATCTGGGGCCAACGTCCTGACTTTC.

The sample holds one count of this clonotype. V gene TRBV10-3 combines with J gene TRBJ2-1; 12 positions match TRBD2. Germline trimming cut 5 bases from V and 6 bases from J; bases unmatched to any gene: 8. There are 16 residues in the CDR3. The germline V gene has CDR1 ENHRY and CDR2 SYGVKD. The CDR3 nucleotides read TGTGCCATCAGTACCACCACTAGCGGGAGGCCCAATGAGCAGTTCTTC. Amino acids: CAISTTTSGRPNEQFF.

Here the CDR3 DNA reads TGTGCCAGCAGTCCGAAAGGGGCGCGATACAATGAGCAGTTCTTC. The encoded protein is CASSPKGARYNEQFF. This chain links TRBV7-2 with TRBJ2-1; D may be TRBD1 (5 bases). This CDR3 comprises 15 residues. Between the trimmed V and J ends, which lost 6 bases and 4 bases, there was a span of 16 bases. Germline CDR1 and CDR2: SGHTA and FQGNSA.

V usage is TRBV4-1 and J usage is TRBJ1-2; D not certain. Trimming took off 0 bases at V and 4 bases at J, with 18 bases between the two ends. The CDR3 sequence is 17 residues long. The V gene's germline CDR1 is MGHRA and CDR2 YSYEKL. The CDR3 reads CASSQEGFDTVTYGYTF. For the CDR3, the DNA is TGCGCCAGCAGCCAAGAGGGCTTTGACACAGTCACCTATGGCTACACCTTC.

The chain recombines TRBV4-1 with TRBJ2-1; no firm D call. Germline V CDR1 and CDR2: MGHRA, YSYEKL. V lost 5 bases, J lost 5 bases, and 7 bases lay in between. The CDR3 loop spans 12 amino acids. The DNA of the CDR3 is TGCGCCAGCAGCGCGCAGAACAATGAGCAGTTCTTC. It is translated as CASSAQNNEQFF.

The rearrangement uses TRBV10-3 and TRBJ2-4, with D possibly TRBD2 on 5 matching bases. The DNA end lines up better with TRBJ2-7; the J call may be wrong. Germline CDR1 is ENHRY and CDR2 is SYGVKD. There are 17 residues in the CDR3. This CDR3 is CAISEFRGGTINYEQYF. For the CDR3, the DNA is TGTGCCATCAGTGAGTTTAGAGGAGGAACTATCAATTACGAGCAGTACTTC.

This chain uses TRBV23-1 with TRBJ2-5; 9 nucleotides align to TRBD1. TRBV23-1 is recorded as an ORF, its role being uncertain. CDR3 length: 19 residues. Trimming removed 4 bases from V and 3 bases from J; junction bases left unmatched: 18. CDR3 DNA: TGCGCCAGCAGTCTACCGGGACAGGGCAGACGACTTCTCGAAGAGACCCAGTACTTC. It encodes CASSLPGQGRRLLEETQYF.

CDR3: CASSAGTGGTALSIRPRAPLHF. In nucleotides, the CDR3 is TGTGCCAGCAGTGCTGGGACAGGGGGCACTGCTTTAAGCATACGCCCCAGGGCACCCCTCCACTTT. V usage is TRBV27 and J usage is TRBJ1-6; the match to TRBD1 covers 12 bases. This CDR3 is built from 22 residues. The germline V gene encodes CDR1 MNHEY and CDR2 SMNVEV (reference sequence). The V and J ends lost 5 bases and 11 bases, in that order; junction bases with no gene match: 28.

This chain's CDR3 is CASSLLGLASTDTQYF. DNA of the CDR3: TGTGCCAGCAGCCTACTGGGACTAGCGAGCACAGATACGCAGTATTTT. V gene TRBV6-1 combines with J gene TRBJ2-3, with 10 positions matching TRBD2. This CDR3 is built from 16 residues. CDR1 is MNHNS and CDR2 is SASEGT in the germline V gene. The ends lost 6 bases at V and 0 bases at J; junction bases unmatched: 6.

The V gene is TRBV5-1, the J gene TRBJ1-6, with unresolved D. CDR3 length: 16 residues. V lost 3 bases and J 6 bases, leaving 16 bases between the germline ends. Germline CDR1 and CDR2: SGHRS and YFSETQ. As DNA, the CDR3 is TGCGCCAGCAGCTACGACCTGACGTCCCCTAATTCACCCCTCCACTTT. This sequence encodes CASSYDLTSPNSPLHF.

This clonotype is a singleton in its sample. The J gene is TRBJ1-5, the V gene TRBV12-3 or TRBV12-4, with a tentative D call TRBD1 (6 bases). The ends were cut back, 7 bases at V and 0 bases at J, with 13 bases in the middle. CDR3 length equals 15 residues. The CDR3 DNA is TGTGCCAGCACTAAAACAGGGAATAGCAATCAGCCCCAGCATTTT. Translating it yields CASTKTGNSNQPQHF.

The chain employs TRBV7-2 and TRBJ2-1; 13 bases line up with TRBD2. CDR1 is SGHTA, CDR2 FQGNSA, per germline. With V trimmed by 5 bases and J by 6 bases, 7 bases remained unmatched. The CDR3 is 16 residues long. CDR3 nucleotides: TGTGCCAGCAGCCCCTACCGACTAGCGGGGGGCAATGAGCAGTTCTTC. Its protein product is CASSPYRLAGGNEQFF.